This T cell receptor (beta chain) was sequenced in a study of T cells in Graves' hyperthyroidism and ophthalmopathy. Germline V gives CDR1 KGHDR, CDR2 SFDVKD. The ends lost 3 bases at V and 4 bases at J; junction bases unmatched: 4. The CDR3 covers 16 residues. TCR beta CDR3 sequences were amplified from RNA transcripts. In the first-round RT-PCR of the TCR CDR3, the HTBI primer set was used. TCRdb fed the multiplex PCR reads into MiXCR, producing one record per CDR3 protein. The sample gives a few hundred thousand distinct CDR3 sequences, more than 13% of which show up once; approximately 32% is in the top ten. This clonotype has a count of ten or more.

The sequenced sample was blood. The chain uses TRBV24-1 and TRBJ2-1; 11 positions agree with TRBD2. This TCR was recovered from a woman aged 25 to 45 with Graves' hyperthyroidism. The CDR3, as DNA: TGTGCCACCAGTGATGTGACTAGCGGGGTATACAATGAGCAGTTCTTC. Amino acids: CATSDVTSGVYNEQFF.